The entry that follows covers one T cell receptor (beta chain) sequence. Its antigen remains unidentified. Base qualities are missing; no much larger clone stands one base away. TCR beta CDR3 regions were sequenced from DNA using the immunoSEQ Assay. The source study handled its data this way. T cell density was computed as TCR beta template counts normalized to usable DNA estimated by amplifying housekeeping genes. Richness was estimated with the preseqR package, extrapolating to 400,000 templates for PBMC samples and 120,000 templates for tissue samples. Clonality was defined as one minus Pielou's evenness. Tissue-enriched TCRs were identified through differential abundance testing performed on productive amino-acid clonotypes, with a minimum total count of 5 and an alpha of 0.1. The Jaccard Index and the Morisita Overlap Index were used to measure repertoire overlap between compartments. GLIPH grouped TCR beta CDR3s together with public tetramer-defined viral CDR3s, and a viral motif had to include at least three viral sequences and also show V-gene enrichment. TCRdb carries this immuneACCESS record with in-frame sequences only. Its versions omit some clonotypes, under half of them owing to an unresolved V gene in the studies checked, with the rest unexplained. The V and J calls and clone size come from that table; D and trimming were worked out from the DNA. The sample table holds 40,000 or so clones, of which 75% to 85% were seen once. The biggest ten clones account for less than 35% of the sample.

Ends trimmed: V by 5 bases, J by 4 bases; bases unmatched to a gene: 7. The germline V gene sets CDR1 to SGHTS and CDR2 to YDEGEE. The CDR3 starts with the cysteine, ends with the phenylalanine, and has 14 residues. Only the CDR3 DNA is retained, 42 bases long and in frame from the first base. At diagnosis, tumor, uninvolved tumor-adjacent lung and peripheral blood were collected and then preserved as a mix of FFPE and fresh-frozen material. For TCR repertoire profiling, the blood samples were analyzed as peripheral blood mononuclear cells. This sample was taken from a study of T cells in localized non-small cell lung cancer (dated by TCRdb to about 2020). Background for the entire study: The study analyzed T cell repertoires of around 250 early-stage NSCLC patients, comparing tumors and uninvolved tumor-adjacent lungs. The cohort was made up of roughly 250 treatment-naive NSCLC patients whose localized lung tumors had been resected. NSCLC patients had a mean age of roughly 64 years, and 129 were male and 107 female.

Overall results and qualifications from the work: Longer overall survival was associated with higher blood T cell density, whereas shorter survival was associated with higher adjacent-lung clonality. Because the study design was exploratory, TCR variables were selected using unadjusted p-values without false-discovery rate correction. Uninvolved tumor-adjacent lung showed the highest T cell clonality, higher than tumor, which suggests more focused antigenic responses in the adjacent lung. A median of approximately 53 of the top 100 tumor clones turned up in the paired uninvolved adjacent lung, and 28 of those clones also ranked among the top 100 of that same adjacent lung. Because multi-region tumor sequencing was not performed, intratumor heterogeneity could not be ruled out.

The sequence was collected from a woman aged 35-75 years with stage II squamous cell lung carcinoma. The starting material was PBMCs, obtained before any cancer treatment. Rearrangement joined TRBV5-8 to TRBJ1-1; TRBD1 matches 8 bases in the middle. For the CDR3, the sequence is CASRLTGGTTEAFF. The DNA sequence is given as TGTGCCAGCAGACTTACAGGGGGTACCACTGAAGCTTTCTTT. Reference TRBV5-8 and TRBJ1-1 genes cover what lies past the CDR3, so the full variable domain is EAGVTQSPTHLIKTRGQQATLRCSPISGHTSVYWYQQALGLGLQFLLWYDEGEERNRGNFPPRFSGRQFPNYSSELNVNALELEDSALYLCASRLTGGTTEAFFGQGTRLTVV.